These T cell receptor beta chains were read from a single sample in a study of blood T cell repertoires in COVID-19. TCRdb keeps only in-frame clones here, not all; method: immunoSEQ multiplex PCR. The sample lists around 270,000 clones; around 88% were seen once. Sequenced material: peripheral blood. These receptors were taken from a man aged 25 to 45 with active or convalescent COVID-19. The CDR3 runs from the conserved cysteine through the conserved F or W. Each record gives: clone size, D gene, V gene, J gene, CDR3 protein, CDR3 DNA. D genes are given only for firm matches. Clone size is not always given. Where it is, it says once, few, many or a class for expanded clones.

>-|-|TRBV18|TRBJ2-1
CASSQLARGDYQQFF
TGTGCCAGCTCTCAACTGGCGAGGGGGGACTACCAGCAGTTCTTC
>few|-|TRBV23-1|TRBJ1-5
CASSLGQLKQPQHF
TGCGCCAGCAGTCTGGGCCAGCTCAAACAGCCCCAGCATTTT
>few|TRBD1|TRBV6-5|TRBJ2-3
CASRQGLSTDTQYF
TGTGCCAGTAGACAGGGTCTATCCACAGATACGCAGTATTTT
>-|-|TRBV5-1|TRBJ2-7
CASSLGTSGYEQYF
TGCGCCAGCAGCTTGGGCACCAGTGGCTACGAGCAGTACTTC
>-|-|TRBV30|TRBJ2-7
CAWSGSHSGYYEQYF
TGTGCCTGGAGTGGTTCCCACAGTGGCTACTACGAGCAGTACTTC
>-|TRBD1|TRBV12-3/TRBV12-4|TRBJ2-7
CASSLATGPEQYF
TGTGCCAGCAGTTTAGCGACAGGGCCCGAGCAGTACTTC
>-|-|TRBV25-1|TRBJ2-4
CASSDRTGREAKNIQYF
TGTGCCAGCAGTGATCGGACCGGACGGGAAGCCAAAAACATTCAGTACTTC
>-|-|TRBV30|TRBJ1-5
CAWSVPGQPQHF
TGTGCCTGGAGTGTTCCAGGCCAGCCCCAGCATTTT
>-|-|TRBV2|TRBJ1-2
CASRDIQAGGYTF
TGTGCCAGCAGAGACATCCAGGCTGGGGGCTACACCTTC
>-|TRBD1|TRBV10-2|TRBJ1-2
CATAVGAGGFGYGYTF
TGCGCCACCGCCGTGGGGGCAGGGGGCTTCGGCTATGGCTACACCTTC
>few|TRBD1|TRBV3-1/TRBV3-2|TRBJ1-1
CATRGGTEAFF
TGTGCCACCAGGGGGGGCACTGAAGCTTTCTTT
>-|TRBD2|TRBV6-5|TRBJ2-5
CASSYTSGGAQETQYF
TGTGCCAGCAGTTACACTAGCGGGGGGGCCCAAGAGACCCAGTACTTC
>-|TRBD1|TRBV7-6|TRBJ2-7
CASSPGTGEYEQYF
TGTGCCAGCAGCCCGGGGACAGGAGAGTACGAGCAGTACTTC
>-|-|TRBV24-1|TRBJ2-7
CATSDLPRINYEQYF
TGTGCCACCAGTGATTTGCCCAGGATAAACTACGAGCAGTACTTC
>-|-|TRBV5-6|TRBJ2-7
CATSRGNSYEQYF
TGTGCCACCTCCCGCGGCAACTCCTACGAGCAGTACTTC
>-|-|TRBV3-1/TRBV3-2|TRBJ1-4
CASSQAGRGGNEKLFF
TGTGCCAGCAGCCAAGCAGGGAGGGGTGGTAATGAAAAACTGTTTTTT
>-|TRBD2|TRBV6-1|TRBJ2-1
CASSEIAGEYNEQFF
TGTGCCAGCAGTGAAATAGCGGGGGAGTACAATGAGCAGTTCTTC
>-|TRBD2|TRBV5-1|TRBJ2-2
CASSLGLAGPTNTGELFF
TGCGCCAGCAGCTTAGGCCTAGCGGGGCCCACGAACACCGGGGAGCTGTTTTTT
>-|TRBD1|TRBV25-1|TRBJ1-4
CASSPDRGNEKLFF
TGTGCCAGCAGTCCGGACAGGGGTAATGAAAAACTGTTTTTT
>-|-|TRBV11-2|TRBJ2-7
CASSQASGADYEQYF
TGTGCCAGCAGCCAAGCCTCAGGGGCAGACTACGAGCAGTACTTC
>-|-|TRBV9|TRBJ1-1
CASSEHEGPYTEAFF
TGTGCCAGCAGCGAACATGAGGGTCCGTACACTGAAGCTTTCTTT
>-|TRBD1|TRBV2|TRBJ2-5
CASLEGGQTQYF
TGTGCCAGCCTGGAAGGGGGCCAGACCCAGTACTTC
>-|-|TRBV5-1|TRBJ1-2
CASSIGDQMGYTF
TGCGCCAGCAGCATCGGGGATCAGATGGGCTACACCTTC
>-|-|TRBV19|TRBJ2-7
CAKEGATAYEQYF
TGTGCCAAGGAGGGGGCGACAGCCTACGAGCAGTACTTC
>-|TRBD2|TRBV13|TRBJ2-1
CASSLTAGGSDEQFF
TGTGCCAGCAGCTTAACAGCGGGGGGATCTGATGAGCAGTTCTTC